The source of this TCR beta chain is a study of identifying expanded T cells in peripheral blood. Healthy donors had no documented immune events, such as infections, while sampled. Sequencing used immunoSEQ multiplex PCR; TCRdb keeps in-frame clones, though not all of them. The profile shows 95,000 to 100,000 clones, roughly 85% of them singletons. Findings and caveats of the study: Technical replicates showed roughly 1.2 changed clones; around two weeks around 15; four weeks 19. Approximately two-week clone count variance significantly increased as total template count grew.

Comment on this clone: As yet, its antigen is unknown.

This CDR3 comprises 15 residues. Trimming shortened V by 7 bases and J by 7 bases, and 20 bases separated the two germline ends. Germline V gene sequence: CDR1 MDHEN, CDR2 SYDVKM. The sequenced sample was blood. This TCR derives from a person aged 18 to 75 in good health. The V and J genes are TRBV28 and TRBJ2-4, with D possibly being TRBD1 or TRBD2 (5 bases each). This CDR3 reads CASTPPRAGSNIQYF. In DNA, the CDR3 is TGTGCCAGCACCCCCCCCCGGGCAGGGAGCAACATTCAGTACTTC.